The following is a T cell receptor beta chain sequence with its context. Its specificity is unknown. Each donor contributed 85,000 to 100,000 T cells on average, unsorted. The CDR3 sequence is 16 residues long. CDR1 and CDR2 from the germline V gene are LNHDA and SQIVND (reference sequence). Losses at the gene ends were 6 bases for V and 3 bases for J; bases not matched to a gene: 14. This entry is derived from a study of T cells in tuberculosis. Whole-study context: IGRA-negative adolescents, IGRA-positive adolescents with latent tuberculosis and adults with active tuberculosis formed this South African cohort.

Generated by immunoSEQ multiplex PCR, the TCRdb table keeps only in-frame clones and is missing some. This table holds under 25,000 clones, roughly 97% found once. Overall study results and limits: A GMM-specific repertoire classifier reached 80% to 90% accuracy, AUROC 0.90.

The chain is built from TRBV19 and TRBJ2-7, with 7 bases identical to TRBD2. Sequences were obtained from PBMCs. This clonotype was obtained from a donor aged 10-29 years with latent tuberculosis or without tuberculosis infection. The CDR3 region is CASSPGGRDGNYEQYF. The CDR3 DNA reads as TGTGCCAGTAGCCCGGGTGGGAGGGACGGAAACTACGAGCAGTACTTC.